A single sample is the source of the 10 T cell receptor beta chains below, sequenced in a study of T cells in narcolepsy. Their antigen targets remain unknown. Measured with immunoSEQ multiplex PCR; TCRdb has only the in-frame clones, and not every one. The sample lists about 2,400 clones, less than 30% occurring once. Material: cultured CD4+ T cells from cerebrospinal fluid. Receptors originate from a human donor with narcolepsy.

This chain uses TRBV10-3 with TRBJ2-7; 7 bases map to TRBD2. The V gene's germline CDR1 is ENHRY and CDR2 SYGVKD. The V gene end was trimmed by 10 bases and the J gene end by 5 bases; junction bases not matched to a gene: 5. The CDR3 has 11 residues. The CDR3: CASSRGDEQYF. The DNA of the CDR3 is TGTGCCAGCAGCCGGGGGGACGAGCAGTACTTC.

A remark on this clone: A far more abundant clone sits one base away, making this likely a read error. In DNA, the CDR3 is TGTGCCAGCAGTGTCGGACTAGCGATCTGGGACGGCGGGGAGCTGTTTTTT. Amino acid sequence: CASSVGLAIWDGGELFF. This chain joins TRBV6-1 and TRBJ2-2, with 9 bases identical to TRBD2. The CDR3 totals 17 residues. Germline assignment: CDR1 MNHNS and CDR2 SASEGT. V was clipped by 4 bases and J by 7 bases; unmatched bases: 13.

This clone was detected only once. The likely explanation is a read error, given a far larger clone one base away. CDR3 residues: CSVEMAGACYGYTF. The CDR3 DNA reads TGCAGCGTTGAAATGGCCGGGGCTTGCTATGGCTACACCTTC. The rearrangement joins TRBV29-1 to TRBJ1-2; a weak D match, TRBD1 (5 bases). This CDR3 is 14 amino acids long. V dropped 2 bases and J dropped 4 bases, with 14 bases sitting between them. Germline CDR1 reads SQVTM; CDR2 reads ANQGSEA.

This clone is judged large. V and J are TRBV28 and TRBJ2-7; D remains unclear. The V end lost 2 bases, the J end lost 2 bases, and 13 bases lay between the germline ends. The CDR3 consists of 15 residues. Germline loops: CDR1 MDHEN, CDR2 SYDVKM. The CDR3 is CASSLVREPPYEQYF. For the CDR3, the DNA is TGTGCCAGCAGTTTAGTAAGGGAACCCCCCTACGAGCAGTACTTC.

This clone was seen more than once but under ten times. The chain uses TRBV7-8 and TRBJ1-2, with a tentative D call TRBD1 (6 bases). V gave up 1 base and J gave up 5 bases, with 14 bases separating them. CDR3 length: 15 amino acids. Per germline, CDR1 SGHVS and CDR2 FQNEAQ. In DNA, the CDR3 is TGTGCCAGCAGCTTAGTTGGGACAACACTTTATGGCTACACCTTC. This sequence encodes CASSLVGTTLYGYTF.

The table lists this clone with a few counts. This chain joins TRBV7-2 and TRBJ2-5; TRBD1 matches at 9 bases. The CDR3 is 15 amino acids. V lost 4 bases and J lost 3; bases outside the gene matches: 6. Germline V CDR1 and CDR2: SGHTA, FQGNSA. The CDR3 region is CASSSGQGLKETQYF. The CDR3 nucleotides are TGTGCCAGCAGCTCGGGACAGGGCCTGAAAGAGACCCAGTACTTC. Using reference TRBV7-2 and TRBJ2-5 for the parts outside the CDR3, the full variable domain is GAGVSQSPSNKVTEKGKDVELRCDPISGHTALYWYRQSLGQGLEFLIYFQGNSAPDKSGLPSDRFSAERTGGSVSTLTIQRTQQEDSAVYLCASSSGQGLKETQYFGPGTRLLVL.

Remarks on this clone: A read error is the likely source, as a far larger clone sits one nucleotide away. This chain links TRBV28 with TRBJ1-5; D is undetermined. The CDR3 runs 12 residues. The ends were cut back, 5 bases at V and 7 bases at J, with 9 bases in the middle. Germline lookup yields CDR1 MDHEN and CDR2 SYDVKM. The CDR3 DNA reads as TGTGCCAGCAGTAACGGGAAGCAGCCCCAGCATTTT. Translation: CASSNGKQPQHF.

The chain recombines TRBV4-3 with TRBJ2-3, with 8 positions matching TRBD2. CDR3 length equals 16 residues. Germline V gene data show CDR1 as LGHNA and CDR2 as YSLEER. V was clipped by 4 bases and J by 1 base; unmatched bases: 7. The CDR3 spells CASSPRGGGRTDTQYF. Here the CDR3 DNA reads TGCGCCAGCAGCCCCCGGGGCGGGGGGCGCACAGATACGCAGTATTTT.

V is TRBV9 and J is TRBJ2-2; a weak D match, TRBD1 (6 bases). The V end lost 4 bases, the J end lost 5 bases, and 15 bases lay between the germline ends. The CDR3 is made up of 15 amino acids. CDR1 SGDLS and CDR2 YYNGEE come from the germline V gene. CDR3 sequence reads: CASSIQDTGTGELFF. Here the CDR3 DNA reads TGTGCCAGCAGCATTCAAGATACAGGGACCGGGGAGCTGTTTTTT.

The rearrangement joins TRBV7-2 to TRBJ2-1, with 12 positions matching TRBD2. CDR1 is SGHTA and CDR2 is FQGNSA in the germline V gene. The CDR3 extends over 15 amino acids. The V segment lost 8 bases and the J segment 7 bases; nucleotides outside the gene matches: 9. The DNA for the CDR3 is TGTGCCAGCGGGCTGCTAGCGGGGGGGCGTAATGAGCAGTTCTTC. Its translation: CASGLLAGGRNEQFF.